This T cell receptor (beta chain) was recovered during a study of cytomegalovirus exposure and HLA in healthy donors. The study sampled nominally healthy donors, though unrecorded immune exposures were likely. PCR involved 60 Vbeta and 13 Jbeta primers. Measured with immunoSEQ multiplex PCR; TCRdb has only the in-frame clones, and not every one. The profile shows around 200,000 clones, around 86% of them singletons. The CDR3 is made up of 14 amino acids. Per germline, CDR1 MDHEN and CDR2 SYDVKM. V was shortened by 8 bases and J by 6 bases, with 17 bases between the two germline ends. As for this clone: Its cognate antigen is unknown.

Study findings and constraints: TCR beta V- and J-gene trimming was later associated with a missense DCLRE1C variant.

The sequence derives from a woman between 40 and 55 years old in good health and CMV-seronegative. The chain employs TRBV28 and TRBJ1-5, with D possibly matching TRBD1 (5 bases). Sequencing used PBMCs. The CDR3 region is CASHSLPGGQPQHF. The CDR3 DNA sequence: TGTGCCAGCCACTCTCTCCCCGGGGGTCAGCCCCAGCATTTT.